This T cell receptor (beta chain) appears in the sequencing data of a study of identical twins. TCRdb ran MiXCR on the 5' RACE reads and lists one entry per CDR3 protein. The data contain about 430,000 distinct CDR3 sequences, under 20% of them singletons. This clonotype was found a few times. The antigen is unknown. Findings of the study overall: A lower insertion count was a feature of abundant cord blood beta clonotypes, with no such feature in memory repertoires. The conclusions drew on cross-sectional statistical analysis instead of tracking the same donors. Researchers reported excess low generation probability among twin-shared out-of-frame alpha sequences. Weaker excess sharing between twins was seen in beta out-of-frame sequences.

The CDR3 length is 15 residues. Trimming removed 3 bases at V and 5 bases at J, with 17 bases between. The germline gives CDR1 SGHRS, CDR2 YFSETQ. This clonotype originated in a middle-aged man in good health. Sequenced: naive T cells sorted from blood. The rearrangement uses TRBV5-1 and TRBJ1-1; D may be TRBD1 (6 bases). CDR3 residues: CASSWDGGLGTEAFF. Written as DNA, the CDR3 is TGCGCCAGCAGCTGGGATGGGGGGCTGGGGACTGAAGCTTTCTTT.